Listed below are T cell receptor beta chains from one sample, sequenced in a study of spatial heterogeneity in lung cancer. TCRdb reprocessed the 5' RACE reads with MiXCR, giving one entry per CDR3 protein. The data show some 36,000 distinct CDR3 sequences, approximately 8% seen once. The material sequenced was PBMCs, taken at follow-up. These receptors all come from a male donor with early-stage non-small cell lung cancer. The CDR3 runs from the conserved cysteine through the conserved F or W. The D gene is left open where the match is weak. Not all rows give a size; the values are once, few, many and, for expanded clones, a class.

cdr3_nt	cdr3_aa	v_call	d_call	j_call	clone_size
TGTGCCAGCAGCTTGGAGGATGCGGGCACATTCTACGAGCAGTACTTC	CASSLEDAGTFYEQYF	TRBV5-6	-	TRBJ2-7	-
TGCAGCGTGCTAGCGGGGGGTCAAGATACGCAGTATTTT	CSVLAGGQDTQYF	TRBV29-1	TRBD2	TRBJ2-3	few
TGTGCCAGCAGCGGCTCCCGGGCTTATTTGCGGGAGACCCAGTACTTC	CASSGSRAYLRETQYF	TRBV6-1	-	TRBJ2-5	many
TGTGCCAGCAGCTTACCGGGGAACACTGAAGCTTTCTTT	CASSLPGNTEAFF	TRBV7-9	-	TRBJ1-1	many
TGCAGCGTTGGCGAGGATACGCAGTATTTT	CSVGEDTQYF	TRBV29-1	-	TRBJ2-3	many
TGTGCCAGCGGGGCCTCACTCACAGATACGCAGTATTTT	CASGASLTDTQYF	TRBV5-6	-	TRBJ2-3	many
TGTGCCAGCAGCCCGAACAGGGGTAGGGGCTACACCTTC	CASSPNRGRGYTF	TRBV12-3/TRBV12-4	TRBD1	TRBJ1-2	many
TGCAGTGCTCGGGAAGTCCGAAGAGAAAAACTGTTTTTT	CSAREVRREKLFF	TRBV20-1	-	TRBJ1-4	many
TGTGCCAGCAGTCCTCGGGGACGGATCCCTGGGGCCAACGTCCTGACTTTC	CASSPRGRIPGANVLTF	TRBV6-6	-	TRBJ2-6	many
TGCGCCAGCAGTGAGTACAATGAGCAGTTCTTC	CASSEYNEQFF	TRBV10-1	-	TRBJ2-1	many
TGTGCCAGCAGCCCTCTGTGGAGCGGGGGAGACATAAGGCAGTTCTTC	CASSPLWSGGDIRQFF	TRBV12-3/TRBV12-4	TRBD2	TRBJ2-1	many
TGTGCCAGCAGCCAAGATGCGGCTAGCGGGGGGACGGAGACCCAGTACTTC	CASSQDAASGGTETQYF	TRBV4-2	TRBD2	TRBJ2-5	few
TGTGCCAGCAGCAAGCACCCGGGGGGAGGGAAGTACAATGAGCAGTTCTTC	CASSKHPGGGKYNEQFF	TRBV6-6	TRBD2	TRBJ2-1	-
TGTGCCAGTAGCCACGGGCAGGGTGGAGAGACCCAGTACTTC	CASSHGQGGETQYF	TRBV19	-	TRBJ2-5	many
TGCAGTGCAGCCTACCCCTCGAACACCGGCTACACCTTC	CSAAYPSNTGYTF	TRBV20-1	-	TRBJ1-2	many
TGCGCCAGCAGCTTGGGGGCCCTGACAGGGGGTTCACAAGAGACCCAGTACTTC	CASSLGALTGGSQETQYF	TRBV5-1	TRBD1	TRBJ2-5	many
TGTGCCAGCACCCTGGACAGCGGATATTCACCCCTCCACTTT	CASTLDSGYSPLHF	TRBV12-3/TRBV12-4	-	TRBJ1-6	many
TGTGCCAGCAACGACCCGGATGGGAGCACTGAAGCTTTCTTT	CASNDPDGSTEAFF	TRBV12-3/TRBV12-4	-	TRBJ1-1	-
TGCAGTGCCGACCGAGGGGCTCGCAATGAGCAGTTCTTC	CSADRGARNEQFF	TRBV20-1	-	TRBJ2-1	few
TGCAGCGTTGGCTTGGGACAGGGTGATGAAAAACTGTTTTTT	CSVGLGQGDEKLFF	TRBV29-1	TRBD1	TRBJ1-4	many
TGTGCCAGCAGCCCCCTTAGCGGGCTCTACCAAGAGACCCAGTACTTC	CASSPLSGLYQETQYF	TRBV7-8	TRBD2	TRBJ2-5	-
TGTGCCAGCTCACCACCGTCCGCAGATACGCAGTATTTT	CASSPPSADTQYF	TRBV18	-	TRBJ2-3	many
TGTGCCAGCAGTTCCGGGGTAGCTCCCTCAGATACGCAGTATTTT	CASSSGVAPSDTQYF	TRBV27	-	TRBJ2-3	-
TGTGCCATCAGTGATGTGGGGACAGATACGCAGTATTTT	CAISDVGTDTQYF	TRBV10-3	-	TRBJ2-3	many
TGTGCCAGCAGCTTTAGCGGGTCCTTCGACAATGAGCAGTTCTTC	CASSFSGSFDNEQFF	TRBV13	TRBD2	TRBJ2-1	few
TGTGCCAGCAGTGAAGAAAAGTTGGGAACAGGCTCTGGGGCCAACGTCCTGACTTTC	CASSEEKLGTGSGANVLTF	TRBV6-1	-	TRBJ2-6	many
TGTGCCAGCAGTACGGGGGCTCAGGGGAACTACAATGAGCAGTTCTTC	CASSTGAQGNYNEQFF	TRBV9	-	TRBJ2-1	many
TGTGCCAGCAGCCAAGTTGGTGCCCTGCGATCGGTTAAAGAGACCCAGTACTTC	CASSQVGALRSVKETQYF	TRBV3-1	-	TRBJ2-5	many
TGCAGTGCTAGAGGGCAGCAAGAGACCCAGTACTTC	CSARGQQETQYF	TRBV20-1	-	TRBJ2-5	many
TGTGCCAGCAGTCTGCTCTATCAGCCCCAGCATTTT	CASSLLYQPQHF	TRBV12-3/TRBV12-4	-	TRBJ1-5	many
TGTGCCAGCAGCTCACGGGGGACCACAGATACGCAGTATTTT	CASSSRGTTDTQYF	TRBV3-1	-	TRBJ2-3	-
TGTGCCAGCAGCTTTCAGGGAGGAGAATCTGGGGCCAACGTCCTGACTTTC	CASSFQGGESGANVLTF	TRBV7-3	-	TRBJ2-6	-
TGTGCCAGCAGCTTAGGCAGGGAGAGCTACGAGCAGTACTTC	CASSLGRESYEQYF	TRBV13	-	TRBJ2-7	many
TGTGTCTGTCGGGCTAATGGGTTCTACGAGCAGTACTTC	CVCRANGFYEQYF	TRBV6-1	-	TRBJ2-7	many
TGTGCCAGCAGCGTAGTGCGAGAATCTTATGGCTACACCTTC	CASSVVRESYGYTF	TRBV9	-	TRBJ1-2	few
TGTGCCAGCAGCGGAGGGGGAGGCGAGCAGTACTTC	CASSGGGGEQYF	TRBV6-5	-	TRBJ2-7	-
TGCAGCGTTGAACCCCTAGGGAATGAGCAGTTCTTC	CSVEPLGNEQFF	TRBV29-1	-	TRBJ2-1	many
TGTGCTAGCAGCTTATCGATCTACAATGAGCAGTTCTTC	CASSLSIYNEQFF	TRBV7-7	-	TRBJ2-1	many
TGTGCCAGCAGTTCCTCGGGACTCCGCTCTGGAAACACCATATATTTT	CASSSSGLRSGNTIYF	TRBV6-2/TRBV6-3	-	TRBJ1-3	many
TGCAGTGCTGGGAAGGACGGACCCTATGGCTACACCTTC	CSAGKDGPYGYTF	TRBV20-1	-	TRBJ1-2	many
TGTGCCAGCAGTTTAATTGTCAGCGGGGGGGCCCAGATTAAGCAGTTCTTC	CASSLIVSGGAQIKQFF	TRBV12-3/TRBV12-4	TRBD2	TRBJ2-1	-
TGCAGTGCTAGAGGACCCCAGCGGGTACGGACAGATACGCAGTATTTT	CSARGPQRVRTDTQYF	TRBV20-1	-	TRBJ2-3	many
TGTGCCACCCGGCCCCTCGGGGGTGAAGGCACAGATACGCAGTATTTT	CATRPLGGEGTDTQYF	TRBV19	-	TRBJ2-3	many
TGCGCCTCAGCAGAGTATTCGGCGGGCGGCTACACCTTC	CASAEYSAGGYTF	TRBV5-1	-	TRBJ1-2	few
TGTGCCTGGGGGGACGCAGGGAAGGACACCTTC	CAWGDAGKDTF	TRBV30	-	TRBJ1-2	many
TGCAGTGCTAGAACGGTGGGACAGGGGTCGGGCGAGCAGTACTTC	CSARTVGQGSGEQYF	TRBV20-1	TRBD1	TRBJ2-7	many
TGTGCCACGTCGTGGACAGGGAACAACGAGCAGTACTTC	CATSWTGNNEQYF	TRBV19	TRBD1	TRBJ2-7	many
TGTGCCAGCAGCTTAGTATTAGGTTACAATGAGCAGTTCTTC	CASSLVLGYNEQFF	TRBV7-6	-	TRBJ2-1	many
TGCGCCAGCAGCCCCGGACAGGGGGGAATAGATACGCAGTATTTT	CASSPGQGGIDTQYF	TRBV5-1	TRBD1	TRBJ2-3	many
TGTGCCAGCTCACCACCCAACGGGGAATCAGATACGCAGTATTTT	CASSPPNGESDTQYF	TRBV18	-	TRBJ2-3	-
TGTGCCAGCAGCTTAGATCTCCCAGCGGGAGCCTACGAGCAGTACTTC	CASSLDLPAGAYEQYF	TRBV11-2	TRBD2	TRBJ2-7	-
TGTGCCATCAGGGACCCCGGGGGTAGCGGGGGATCCTACGAGCAGTACTTC	CAIRDPGGSGGSYEQYF	TRBV10-3	TRBD2	TRBJ2-7	many
TGCGCCAGCAGCCAAGATCGCAGGGGGCCATACGAGCAGTACTTC	CASSQDRRGPYEQYF	TRBV4-1	TRBD1	TRBJ2-7	many
TGCAGTGCATCAGGGGGCGAATTAGCGGTTAGCAATCAGCCCCAGCATTTT	CSASGGELAVSNQPQHF	TRBV20-1	TRBD1	TRBJ1-5	many
TGTGCCAGCAGTTACTCCTTCGGGGAGACCCAGTACTTC	CASSYSFGETQYF	TRBV6-5	-	TRBJ2-5	few